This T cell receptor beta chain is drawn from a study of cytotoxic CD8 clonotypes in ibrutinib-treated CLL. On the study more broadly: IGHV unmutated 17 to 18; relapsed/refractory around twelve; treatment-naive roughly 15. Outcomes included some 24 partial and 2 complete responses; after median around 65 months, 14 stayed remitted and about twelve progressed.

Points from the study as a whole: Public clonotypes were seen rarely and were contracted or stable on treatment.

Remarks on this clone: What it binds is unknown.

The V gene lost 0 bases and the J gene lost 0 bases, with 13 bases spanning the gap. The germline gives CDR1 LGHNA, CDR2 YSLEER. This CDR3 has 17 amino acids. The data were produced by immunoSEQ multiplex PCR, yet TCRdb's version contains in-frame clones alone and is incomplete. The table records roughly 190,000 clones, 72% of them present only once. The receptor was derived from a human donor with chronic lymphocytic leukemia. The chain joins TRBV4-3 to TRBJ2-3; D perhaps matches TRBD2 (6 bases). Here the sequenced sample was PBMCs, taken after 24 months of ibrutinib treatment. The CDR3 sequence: CASSQDKGAGSTDTQYF. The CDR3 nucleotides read TGCGCCAGCAGCCAAGATAAAGGAGCGGGTAGCACAGATACGCAGTATTTT.